A single sample gave rise to the 24 T cell receptor beta chains below, sequenced in a study of shared clonotypes between healthy human individuals. Method: immunoSEQ multiplex PCR; TCRdb's copy keeps in-frame clones and lacks some. The table lists hundreds of thousands of clones, roughly 95% of them singletons. CD45RO-negative, CCR7-positively selected cells formed the naive CD8 fraction, excluding terminally differentiated effector memory CD45RA+ cells. Sequencing used naive CD8+ T cells sorted from blood. The receptors derive from a woman aged 25 to 45 in good health.

CDR3 sequence (DNA): TGTGCCAGCAGCCTAATCGCAGGGGCTGGGGAGCCCCAGCATTTT. This gives the protein CASSLIAGAGEPQHF. The V call is TRBV27, the J call TRBJ1-5; D is perhaps TRBD1 (6 bases). Germline values: CDR1 MNHEY, CDR2 SMNVEV (reference sequence). V was pared by 6 bases and J by 8 bases, with 20 bases between. This CDR3 contains 15 residues.

The chain employs TRBV30 and TRBJ1-4; no clear D gene. CDR3 size: 14 residues. The germline gives CDR1 GTSNPN, CDR2 SVGIG (reference sequence). With 0 bases removed from V and 0 bases from J, the gap between germline ends came to 5 bases. The CDR3 bases are TGTGCCTGGAGTGTACTGGCAACTAATGAAAAACTGTTTTTT. Translating gives CAWSVLATNEKLFF.

The chain is built from TRBV27 and TRBJ2-1; 7 nucleotides align to TRBD1. With 8 bases clipped from V and 5 bases from J, the junction kept 6 bases outside the gene matches. Germline CDR1 reads MNHEY; CDR2 reads SMNVEV (reference sequence). The CDR3 has 13 amino acids. The CDR3 here is CASADRTDNEQFF. The CDR3 region has the DNA TGTGCCAGCGCGGACAGGACGGACAATGAGCAGTTCTTC.

The chain couples TRBV5-6 to TRBJ1-4; 10 bases map to TRBD1. The CDR3 totals 19 residues. Germline V gene lookup returns CDR1 SGHDT and CDR2 YYEEEE. Trimming removed 0 bases from V and 5 bases from J; junction bases left unmatched: 13. The CDR3 nucleotides are TGTGCCAGCAGCTTGGAGATGGACAGGGGGAGCGATGAGAATGAAAAACTGTTTTTT. This codes for CASSLEMDRGSDENEKLFF.

The V call is TRBV28, the J call TRBJ1-2; D gene unclear. CDR3 length: 13 amino acids. Germline V lookup: CDR1 MDHEN, CDR2 SYDVKM. V lost 2 bases, J lost 1 base, and 5 bases lay in between. CDR3 sequence reads: CASSLDINYGYTF. The CDR3, as DNA: TGTGCCAGCAGTTTAGACATTAACTATGGCTACACCTTC.

This CDR3 reads CASSLQGGANTEAFF. CDR3 coding DNA: TGTGCCAGCAGCCTCCAGGGGGGGGCTAACACTGAAGCTTTCTTT. V and J are TRBV11-2 and TRBJ1-1; TRBD1 agrees at 7 bases. Looked up from germline, CDR1 is SGHAT and CDR2 is FQNNGV. Trimming cost V 5 bases and J 2 bases; bases outside gene matches: 8. This CDR3 has 15 residues.

This rearrangement joins TRBV29-1 to TRBJ2-1; 16 bases agree with TRBD2. Per germline, CDR1 SQVTM and CDR2 ANQGSEA. CDR3 length: 20 residues. J gave up 1 base and V 4 bases, and 13 bases lay outside the gene matches. In DNA, the CDR3 is TGCAGCGTTGGTGGGACCTATGGGACTAGCGGGAGGGTATCCTACAATGAGCAGTTCTTC. This sequence encodes CSVGGTYGTSGRVSYNEQFF.

The chain has TRBV21-1 and TRBJ2-7; the D call in the table, TRBD2, was not verified against the DNA. TRBV21-1 is a recognized pseudogene. The CDR3 covers 17 residues. The CDR3: CASSKFGDGPAGYEQYF. The CDR3 region has the DNA TGTGCCAGCAGCAAATTCGGGGATGGGCCGGCTGGATACGAGCAGTACTTC.

The J gene is TRBJ2-2, the V gene TRBV27; a weak D match, TRBD2 (5 bases). The V gene's germline CDR1 is MNHEY and CDR2 SMNVEV (reference sequence). V was pared by 5 bases and J by 2 bases, with 21 bases between. This CDR3 contains 18 residues. The CDR3 region has the DNA TGTGCCAGCAGTCGTCTCTTTAGCGCTCCCGATAACACCGGGGAGCTGTTTTTT. Its protein is CASSRLFSAPDNTGELFF.

The genes are TRBV28 and TRBJ2-3, with unresolved D. Germline V CDR1 and CDR2: MDHEN, SYDVKM. The CDR3 extends over 11 amino acids. Between the trimmed V and J ends, which lost 6 bases and 4 bases, there was a span of 5 bases. The CDR3 nucleotides read TGTGCCAGCAGGTACTCAGATACGCAGTATTTT. This encodes CASRYSDTQYF.

The chain recombines TRBV15 with TRBJ2-2; D is ambiguous. V was trimmed by 0 bases and J by 6 bases, leaving 14 bases between them. Germline values: CDR1 LNHNV, CDR2 YYDKDF (reference sequence). The CDR3 is made up of 16 amino acids. This chain's CDR3 is CATSRDRSVEAGELFF. CDR3 DNA sequence: TGTGCCACCAGCAGAGATCGCTCGGTCGAGGCCGGGGAGCTGTTTTTT. Full variable domain (rest looked up from reference TRBV15 and TRBJ2-2): DAMVIQNPRYQVTQFGKPVTLSCSQTLNHNVMYWYQQKSSQAPKLLFHYYDKDFNNEADTPDNFQSRRPNTSFCFLDIRSPGLGDTAMYLCATSRDRSVEAGELFFGEGSRLTVL.

The chain employs TRBV30 and TRBJ1-1; D is undetermined. With 1 base removed from V and 3 bases from J, the gap between germline ends came to 12 bases. This CDR3 region has 14 residues. The germline gives CDR1 GTSNPN, CDR2 SVGIG (reference sequence). The chain's CDR3 is CAWSAPRLDTEAFF. The CDR3 DNA sequence: TGTGCCTGGAGTGCTCCAAGGCTAGACACTGAAGCTTTCTTT.

This clone was observed a single time. The chain recombines TRBV2 with TRBJ2-2; 10 bases agree with TRBD2. Germline loops: CDR1 SNHLY, CDR2 FYNNEI. The CDR3 consists of 18 residues. The ends lost 0 bases at V and 7 bases at J; junction bases unmatched: 11. The CDR3 reads CASSEAGVLSGRVGELFF. For the CDR3, the DNA is TGTGCCAGCAGTGAAGCGGGTGTCCTCAGCGGGAGGGTCGGGGAGCTGTTTTTT.

The rearrangement links TRBV27 to TRBJ2-7; no clear D. This CDR3 spans 15 amino acids. The V end was cut by 6 bases, the J end by 2 bases, with 17 bases between. CDR1 and CDR2 (germline): MNHEY, SMNVEV (reference sequence). The CDR3 sequence is CASSLEAGLPYEQYF. The CDR3 DNA is TGTGCCAGCAGCCTAGAAGCAGGCCTTCCCTACGAGCAGTACTTC.

The chain joins TRBV6-1 to TRBJ2-2; D is perhaps TRBD1 (6 bases). Germline V gene data show CDR1 as MNHNS and CDR2 as SASEGT. The germline V and J ends were trimmed by 5 bases and 5 bases, with 15 bases remaining between them. The length of the CDR3 is 15 residues. CDR3 sequence (DNA): TGTGCCAGCAGTAAGGACAGAAGGGGGACCGGGGAGCTGTTTTTT. Translation: CASSKDRRGTGELFF.

The genes are TRBV19 and TRBJ1-2, with unresolved D. CDR1 and CDR2 from the germline V gene are LNHDA and SQIVND (reference sequence). CDR3 length: 13 residues. V was shortened by 5 bases and J by 7 bases, with 14 bases between the two germline ends. The CDR3 DNA reads as TGTGCCAGTAGTTTACCCCCCGGGAGTGGCTACACCTTC. It specifies CASSLPPGSGYTF. The whole variable domain, filled in from reference TRBV19 and TRBJ1-2, reads DGGITQSPKYLFRKEGQNVTLSCEQNLNHDAMYWYRQDPGQGLRLIYYSQIVNDFQKGDIAEGYSVSREKKESFPLTVTSAQKNPTAFYLCASSLPPGSGYTFGSGTRLTVV.

On this clone itself: Distinct nucleotide sequences in the sample also encode this CDR3. This chain uses TRBV13 with TRBJ2-1, with D uncertain. V was pared by 0 bases and J by 0 bases, with 6 bases between. CDR1 and CDR2 from the germline V gene are PRHDT and FYEKMQ (reference sequence). The CDR3 spans 15 residues. The CDR3 DNA follows: TGTGCCAGCAGCTTAGGCCTGAGCTCCTACAATGAGCAGTTCTTC. It yields the protein CASSLGLSSYNEQFF.

The genes are TRBV4-1 and TRBJ1-2; D is possibly TRBD1 (5 bases). The CDR3 is 14 amino acids. Germline CDR1 is MGHRA and CDR2 is YSYEKL. Trimming took 4 bases from V and 2 from J, leaving 11 bases between them. CDR3 residues: CASSPQEGNYGYTF. Here the CDR3 DNA reads TGCGCCAGCAGCCCCCAGGAGGGGAACTATGGCTACACCTTC.

This clone came up once. The CDR3 sequence: CASSTGAPGNTIYF. The CDR3 region has the DNA TGTGCCAGCAGTACAGGGGCACCGGGAAACACCATATATTTT. The V and J genes are TRBV27 and TRBJ1-3, with 7 bases fitting TRBD1. V lost 5 bases to trimming and J lost 4 bases; unmatched junction nucleotides: 5. CDR1 and CDR2 (germline): MNHEY, SMNVEV (reference sequence). This CDR3 has 14 amino acids.

The chain is built from TRBV19 and TRBJ2-1; 8 nucleotides line up with TRBD1. The CDR3 runs to 16 residues. Trimming cost V 4 bases and J 0 bases; bases outside gene matches: 5. Per the germline V gene, CDR1 is LNHDA and CDR2 is SQIVND (reference sequence). This CDR3 is CASSTGGRSSYNEQFF. The CDR3 DNA follows: TGTGCCAGTAGTACAGGGGGCAGGAGCTCCTACAATGAGCAGTTCTTC.

This clone came up once. This chain uses TRBV27 with TRBJ2-1; no clear D. V lost 3 bases and J 7 bases, leaving 10 bases between the germline ends. CDR3 length equals 13 residues. Germline V gives CDR1 MNHEY, CDR2 SMNVEV (reference sequence). The CDR3 spells CASSFWGVNEQFF. The CDR3 DNA reads TGTGCCAGCAGTTTCTGGGGTGTGAATGAGCAGTTCTTC.

The chain couples TRBV27 to TRBJ2-7; the D is unclear. V lost 6 bases and J lost 1, with 16 bases in between. The CDR3 runs 15 residues. Germline lookup yields CDR1 MNHEY and CDR2 SMNVEV (reference sequence). CDR3 DNA: TGTGCCAGCAGCCCCTCCCAACTAATATCCTACGAGCAGTACTTC. This sequence encodes CASSPSQLISYEQYF.

V usage is TRBV27 and J usage is TRBJ2-7; D not certain. CDR1 is MNHEY and CDR2 is SMNVEV in the germline V gene (reference sequence). Trimming cost V 5 bases and J 2 bases, with 16 bases left between them. The CDR3 is made up of 15 amino acids. The CDR3 nucleotides read TGTGCCAGCAGTACCAGAGAGGCGTGGACCTACGAGCAGTACTTC. Residues: CASSTREAWTYEQYF.

The chain has TRBV12-2 and TRBJ2-1; no DNA check was done on the table's D call, TRBD2. TRBV12-2 is described as a pseudogene. The CDR3 runs 18 residues. CDR3 DNA sequence: TGTGCAAGTCGCTTGGGGGGGACTAGCGGGAGCTCCTACAATGAGCAGTTCTTC. Protein product: CASRLGGTSGSSYNEQFF.